This T cell receptor beta chain derives from a study of cytomegalovirus exposure and HLA in healthy donors. Study conclusions and caveats: Among TCR beta chains of equal frequency, HLA-associated ones were more clonally expanded in a later analysis.

In its sample, this clone was seen a few times. No antigen is known for it. Trimming left V 5 bases short and J 0 bases short, with 10 bases between. The germline V gene encodes CDR1 SEHNR and CDR2 FQNEAQ (reference sequence). There are 14 residues in the CDR3. The PCR ran on 60 Vbeta and 13 Jbeta primers. Assay used: immunoSEQ multiplex PCR; TCRdb lists only in-frame clones, some missing. The repertoire holds 95,000 to 150,000 clones, with 15% as singletons. The sequence came from a woman in her late teens or twenties in good health and CMV-seronegative. The chain carries TRBV7-9 and TRBJ1-1, with a weak D call TRBD1 (6 bases). Sequenced sample: PBMCs. The CDR3 DNA is TGTGCCAGCAGCCAGGGACAATTGAACACTGAAGCTTTCTTT. This gives the protein CASSQGQLNTEAFF.